Given below is one T cell receptor beta chain in context. Between the trimmed V and J ends, which lost 0 bases and 5 bases, there was a span of 13 bases. The CDR3 spans 16 residues. The germline V gene has CDR1 MNHEY and CDR2 SVGAGI. These data come from a study of T cells in tumors after PD-1 blockade. Study-level background: Patients had no prior checkpoint blockade, systemic immunosuppressants, or anti-cancer therapy within 4 weeks. Treatment was either pembrolizumab 200 mg every 3 weeks or cemiplimab 350 mg every 2 weeks.

Using immunoSEQ multiplex PCR, the repertoire was profiled, and TCRdb retains in-frame clones only, with some absent. The sample has 55,000 to 70,000 clones; roughly 78% are singletons. The V and J genes are TRBV6-5 and TRBJ1-4, with a tentative D call TRBD1 (6 bases). The sequence derives from a human donor with basal cell carcinoma. The starting material was PBMCs, obtained before anti-PD-1 treatment. The CDR3 here is CASSYSSGVGNEKLFF. The CDR3 DNA is TGTGCCAGCAGTTACTCATCAGGGGTCGGAAATGAAAAACTGTTTTTT.